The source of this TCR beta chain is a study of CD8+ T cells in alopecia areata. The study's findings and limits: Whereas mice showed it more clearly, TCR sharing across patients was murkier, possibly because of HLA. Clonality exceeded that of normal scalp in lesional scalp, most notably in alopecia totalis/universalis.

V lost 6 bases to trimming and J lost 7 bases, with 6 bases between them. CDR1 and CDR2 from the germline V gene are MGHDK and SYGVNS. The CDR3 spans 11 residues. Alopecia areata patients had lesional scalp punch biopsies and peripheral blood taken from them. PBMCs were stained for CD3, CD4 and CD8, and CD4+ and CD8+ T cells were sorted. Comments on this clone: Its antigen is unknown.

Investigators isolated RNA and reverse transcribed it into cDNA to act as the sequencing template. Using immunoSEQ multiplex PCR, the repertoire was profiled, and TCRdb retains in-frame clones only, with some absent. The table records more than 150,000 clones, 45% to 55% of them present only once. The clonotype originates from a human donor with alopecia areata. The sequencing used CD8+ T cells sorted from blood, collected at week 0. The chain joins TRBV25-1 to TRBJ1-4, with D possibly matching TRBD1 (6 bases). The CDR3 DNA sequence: TGTGCCAGCAGACAGGGTGAAAAACTGTTTTTT. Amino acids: CASRQGEKLFF.